This T cell receptor beta chain is from a study of technical replicates of blood from a few donors. This CDR3 contains 14 residues. Germline CDR1 LNHDA, CDR2 SQIVND (reference sequence). Trimming left V 6 bases short and J 1 base short, with 11 bases between. Libraries were prepared by immunoSEQ multiplex PCR; TCRdb keeps only in-frame clonotypes and omits some of them. The table has approximately 87,000 clones, approximately 92% seen once; the top ten hold 0.3% to 0.5%. Sample: T cells isolated from PBMCs. The genes are TRBV19 and TRBJ2-3; D remains ambiguous. This TCR came from a human donor in good health. Some clones in this sample may be carry-over from other donors' samples. This chain's CDR3 is CASSLDGGTDTQYF. The CDR3 DNA follows: TGTGCCAGTAGCCTCGACGGAGGCACAGATACGCAGTATTTT.